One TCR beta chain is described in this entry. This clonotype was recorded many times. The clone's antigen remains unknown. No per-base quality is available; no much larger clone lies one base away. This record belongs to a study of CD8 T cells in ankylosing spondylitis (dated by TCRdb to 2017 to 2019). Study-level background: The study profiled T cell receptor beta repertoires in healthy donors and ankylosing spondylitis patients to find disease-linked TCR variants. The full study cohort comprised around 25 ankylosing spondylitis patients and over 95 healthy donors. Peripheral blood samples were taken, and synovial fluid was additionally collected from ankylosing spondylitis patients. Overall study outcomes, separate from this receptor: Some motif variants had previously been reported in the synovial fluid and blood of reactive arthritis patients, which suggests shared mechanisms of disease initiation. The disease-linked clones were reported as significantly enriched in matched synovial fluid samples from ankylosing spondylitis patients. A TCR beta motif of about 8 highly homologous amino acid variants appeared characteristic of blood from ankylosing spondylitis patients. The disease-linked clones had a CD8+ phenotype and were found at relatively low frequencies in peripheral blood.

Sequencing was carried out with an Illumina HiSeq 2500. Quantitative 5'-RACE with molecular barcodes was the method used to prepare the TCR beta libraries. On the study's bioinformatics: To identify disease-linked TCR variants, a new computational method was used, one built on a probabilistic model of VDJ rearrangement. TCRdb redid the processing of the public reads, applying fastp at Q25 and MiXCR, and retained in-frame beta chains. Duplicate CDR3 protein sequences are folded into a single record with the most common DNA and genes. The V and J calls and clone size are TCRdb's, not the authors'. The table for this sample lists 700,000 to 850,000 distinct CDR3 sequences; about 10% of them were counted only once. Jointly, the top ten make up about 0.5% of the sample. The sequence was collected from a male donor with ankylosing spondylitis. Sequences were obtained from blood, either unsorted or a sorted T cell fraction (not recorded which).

This receptor has the CDR3 CSSTTDGTPYNEQFF. At the DNA level, the sequence is TGCAGTTCTACCACGGACGGGACTCCCTACAATGAGCAGTTCTTC. This receptor chain uses TRBV20-1 and TRBJ2-1; the D gene is possibly TRBD2, with 6 bases matching. Counted from cysteine to phenylalanine, this CDR3 has 15 amino acids. The only DNA kept is the CDR3, 45 bases in frame from the first base. Cut back by 8 bases and 2 bases, the V and J ends lie 19 bases apart. CDR1 and CDR2 are read off the germline V gene (reference sequence) as DFQATT and SNEGSKA.